The entry that follows covers one T cell receptor (beta chain) sequence. The entry originates in a study of blood T cell repertoires in COVID-19. Across the study: Collection of acute and convalescent COVID-19 samples took place in the United States, Italy and Spain. PBMCs, B-cell-depleted T cells, or T cells provided the cDNA or gDNA that made up the material.

The CDR3 length is 15 residues. CDR1 SGDLS and CDR2 YYNGEE come from the germline V gene. V lost 0 bases, J lost 4 bases, and 13 bases lay in between. Per the authors' pipeline: By means of reference gene primer amplification, nucleated cell counts were estimated. This table comes from immunoSEQ multiplex PCR, and its TCRdb copy is limited to in-frame clones, with some not included. The D gene and trimming were derived from the DNA, and the V and J assignments and clone size from that table. The data show about 130,000 clones, more than 85% seen once. This sequence was found in a man in his fifties or sixties with active or convalescent COVID-19. The sequencing input was peripheral blood. V and J are TRBV9 and TRBJ1-1; D unresolved. The chain's CDR3 is CASSVGPGSGTEAFF. Here the CDR3 DNA reads TGTGCCAGCAGCGTAGGTCCGGGGTCAGGCACTGAAGCTTTCTTT.